This T cell receptor beta chain was sequenced in a study of cytomegalovirus exposure and HLA in healthy donors. Whole-study findings and limits: There were several of the most significant clusters that appeared linked to common viral pathogens in a later analysis. Most of the TCR beta V segments (in an earlier analysis) were productive either about 87% or about 30% of the time. The dataset shows that most TCR sequences were rare, while some public TCRs occurred in many donors.

Donors had nominal health at sampling but likely had unrecorded immune exposures. Concerning this clone itself: The antigen is not known.

The CDR3 is made up of 16 amino acids. Germline CDR1 MNHNS, CDR2 SASEGT. Trimming took 2 bases from V and 6 from J; bases not matched to a gene: 7. The PCR made use of 60 Vbeta and 13 Jbeta primers. This table comes from immunoSEQ multiplex PCR, and its TCRdb copy is limited to in-frame clones, with some not included. The table records around 99,000 clones, approximately 74% of them present only once. This chain links TRBV6-1 with TRBJ1-6; 7 bases fit TRBD1. The sample consisted of PBMCs. The TCR originated in a woman aged 40 to 50 in good health and CMV-seropositive. The CDR3 sequence: CASSEIETGVNSPLHF. The CDR3 DNA reads as TGTGCCAGCAGTGAAATTGAAACAGGGGTTAATTCACCCCTCCACTTT.